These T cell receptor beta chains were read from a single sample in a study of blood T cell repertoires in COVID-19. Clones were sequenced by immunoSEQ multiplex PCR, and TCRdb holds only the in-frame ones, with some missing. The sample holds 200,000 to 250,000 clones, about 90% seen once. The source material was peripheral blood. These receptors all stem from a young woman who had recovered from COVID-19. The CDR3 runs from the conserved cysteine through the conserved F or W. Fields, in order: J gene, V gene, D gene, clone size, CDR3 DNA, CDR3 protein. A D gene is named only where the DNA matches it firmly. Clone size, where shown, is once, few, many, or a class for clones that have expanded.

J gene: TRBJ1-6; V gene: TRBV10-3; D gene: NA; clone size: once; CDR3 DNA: TGTGCCATCAGTGAAGGGGGTGCCAATTCACCCCTCCACTTT; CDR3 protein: CAISEGGANSPLHF
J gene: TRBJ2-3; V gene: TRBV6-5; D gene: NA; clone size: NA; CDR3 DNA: TGTGCCAGCAGTCTAGAGAGACCCACCACAGATACGCAGTATTTT; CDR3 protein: CASSLERPTTDTQYF
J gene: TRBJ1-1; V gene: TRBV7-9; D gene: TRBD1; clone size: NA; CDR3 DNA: TGTGCCAGCAGCCCGGACAGGCGGACTGAAGCTTTCTTT; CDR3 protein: CASSPDRRTEAFF
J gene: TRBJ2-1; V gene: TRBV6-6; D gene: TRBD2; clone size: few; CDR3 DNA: TGTGCCAGCAGTTCCGGGACTAGCGGTTACAATGAGCAGTTCTTC; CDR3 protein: CASSSGTSGYNEQFF
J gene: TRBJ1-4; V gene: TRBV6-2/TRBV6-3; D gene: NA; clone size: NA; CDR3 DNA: TGTGCCAGCAGTTACGTGGGGCCACTGGAAAAACTGTTTTTT; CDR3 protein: CASSYVGPLEKLFF
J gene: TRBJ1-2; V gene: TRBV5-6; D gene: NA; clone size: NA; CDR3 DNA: TGTGCCAGCAGCTTCAGTCGGGGGAAGGCTAACTATGGCTACACCTTC; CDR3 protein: CASSFSRGKANYGYTF
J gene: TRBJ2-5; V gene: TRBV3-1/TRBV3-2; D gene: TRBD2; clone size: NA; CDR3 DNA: TGTGCCAGCAGCCAAGGCGGTAGCGGGAGCGTCAGAGAGACCCAGTACTTC; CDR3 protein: CASSQGGSGSVRETQYF
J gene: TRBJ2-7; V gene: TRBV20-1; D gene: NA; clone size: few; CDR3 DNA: TGCAGTGCTAGTCTAGCGAGATCCTACGAGCAGTACTTC; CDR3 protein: CSASLARSYEQYF
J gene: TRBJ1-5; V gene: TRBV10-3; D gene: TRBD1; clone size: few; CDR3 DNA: TGTGCCATCAGCGATGGGGCAGGGGGCAACAATCAGCCCCAGCATTTT; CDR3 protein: CAISDGAGGNNQPQHF
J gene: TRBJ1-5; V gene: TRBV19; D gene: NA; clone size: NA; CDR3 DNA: TGTGCCAGTAGTATTTTCAGGGGCCAAAATCAGCCCCAGCATTTT; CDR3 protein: CASSIFRGQNQPQHF